The 23 T cell receptor beta chains below were found in one sample sequenced in a study of T cell responses to AZD1222 COVID-19 vaccine. The assay was immunoSEQ multiplex PCR, and TCRdb's table has in-frame clones only and misses some. Found here are around 180,000 clones, roughly nine tenths of them singletons; the top ten hold 6.9%. Sequenced here: peripheral blood, sampled on day 0 of AZD1222 vaccination. These receptors all come from an adult in good health.

The chain has TRBV5-1 and TRBJ2-2; D gene ambiguous. This CDR3 comprises 13 residues. V gave up 1 base and J gave up 6 bases, with 7 bases separating them. CDR1 SGHRS and CDR2 YFSETQ come from the germline V gene. The CDR3 DNA sequence: TGCGCCAGCAGCTTGAGCTTGCCCGGGGAGCTGTTTTTT. It codes for CASSLSLPGELFF.

The J gene is TRBJ1-5, the V gene TRBV2; a weak D match, TRBD1 (6 bases). The CDR3 loop spans 13 amino acids. V was pared by 7 bases and J by 3 bases, with 10 bases between. Germline assignment: CDR1 SNHLY and CDR2 FYNNEI. CDR3 sequence: CASKGDNNQPQHF. As DNA, the CDR3 is TGTGCCAGCAAGGGGGACAACAATCAGCCCCAGCATTTT.

The CDR3 region has the DNA TGTGCCAGCAGCAAAAGGGGGTGGGCCCAGAACTGGGACCCCGGACTGCAGTACGTC. Amino acids: CASSKRGWAQNWDPGLQYV. The chain recombines TRBV21-1 with TRBJ2-7; the table gives TRBD1 as D, unverified against the DNA. TRBV21-1 counts as a pseudogene. The CDR3 length is 19 residues.

The rearrangement links TRBV4-3 to TRBJ2-1; TRBD1 matches 7 bases. Per the germline V gene, CDR1 is LGHNA and CDR2 is YSLEER. The trim removed 1 base at V and 4 bases at J, leaving 4 bases unmatched. This CDR3 comprises 15 residues. CDR3 sequence reads: CASSQVRTGYNEQFF. In nucleotides, the CDR3 is TGCGCCAGCAGCCAAGTTCGGACAGGTTACAATGAGCAGTTCTTC.

The chain uses TRBV7-9 and TRBJ1-5, with D possibly matching TRBD1 (5 bases). V lost 5 bases, J lost 9 bases, and 14 bases lay in between. This CDR3 spans 13 amino acids. Germline V lookup: CDR1 SEHNR, CDR2 FQNEAQ (reference sequence). CDR3 sequence reads: CASSRDGLRPQHF. The CDR3 DNA reads TGTGCCAGCAGCCGGGACGGACTCCGGCCCCAGCATTTT.

J is TRBJ1-1 and V is TRBV7-8, with TRBD1 matching 8 bases. The CDR3 runs 19 residues. The V and J ends lost 5 bases and 1 base, in that order; junction bases with no gene match: 18. Germline CDR1 and CDR2: SGHVS and FQNEAQ. CDR3 amino acids: CASSARDWTGSMSNTEAFF. Written as DNA, the CDR3 is TGTGCCAGCAGCGCAAGAGATTGGACAGGGTCGATGTCGAACACTGAAGCTTTCTTT.

V is TRBV21-1 and J is TRBJ2-7. TRBV21-1 constitutes a pseudogene. CDR3 length equals 16 residues. CDR3 protein: CASSKDWGGRVREQYV. CDR3 sequence (DNA): TGTGCCAGCAGCAAAGATTGGGGTGGCAGAGTGCGTGAGCAGTACGTC.

CDR3 sequence (DNA): TGTGCCAGCAGCTTGGACAGCCTAGCCAAAAACATTCAGTACTTC. Amino acid sequence: CASSLDSLAKNIQYF. The chain recombines TRBV5-5 with TRBJ2-4; D unclear. This CDR3 has 15 residues. Germline-derived CDR1 and CDR2 are SGHKS and YYEKEE (reference sequence). The ends were cut back, 0 bases at V and 0 bases at J, with 7 bases in the middle.

The chain has TRBV14 and TRBJ1-6, with D uncertain. The germline V and J ends were trimmed by 0 bases and 4 bases, with 4 bases remaining between them. CDR1 SGHDN and CDR2 FVKESK come from the germline V gene. This CDR3 is built from 14 residues. The CDR3 loop reads CASSQEAYNSPLHF. CDR3 nucleotide sequence: TGTGCCAGCAGCCAAGAAGCTTATAATTCACCCCTCCACTTT. The full variable domain, with the rest looked up from reference TRBV14 and TRBJ1-6, is EAGVTQFPSHSVIEKGQTVTLRCDPISGHDNLYWYRRVMGKEIKFLLHFVKESKQDESGMPNNRFLAERTGGTYSTLKVQPAELEDSGVYFCASSQEAYNSPLHFGNGTRLTVT.

The V and J genes are TRBV7-3 and TRBJ2-5, with 11 bases aligning to TRBD2. V was pared by 1 base and J by 5 bases, with 12 bases of the junction left unmatched. There are 18 residues in the CDR3. Germline CDR1 is SGHTA and CDR2 is FQGTGA. For the CDR3, the DNA is TGTGCCAGCAGCTTAAAGAAGACTAGCGGGGTATTGGATGAGACCCAGTACTTC. This encodes CASSLKKTSGVLDETQYF.

The V and J genes are TRBV6-1 and TRBJ2-3; 7 nucleotides match TRBD2. V was clipped by 3 bases and J by 2 bases; unmatched bases: 8. The germline V gene has CDR1 MNHNS and CDR2 SASEGT. The CDR3 contains 16 residues. CDR3 residues: CASSDRAGDSTDTQYF. The CDR3 DNA reads as TGTGCCAGCAGTGATCGGGCGGGGGACTCCACAGATACGCAGTATTTT.

The J gene is TRBJ2-5, the V gene TRBV24-1; D call uncertain. CDR1 KGHDR and CDR2 SFDVKD come from the germline V gene. V was pared by 8 bases and J by 7 bases, with 13 bases between. The CDR3 is 12 residues long. In DNA, the CDR3 is TGTGCCACCACCCAATTAAAGAGGACCCAGTACTTC. As protein: CATTQLKRTQYF.

The chain employs TRBV7-9 and TRBJ1-2, with unresolved D. Germline V CDR1 and CDR2: SEHNR, FQNEAQ (reference sequence). CDR3 length: 14 amino acids. Trimming took 1 base from V and 6 from J, leaving 12 bases between them. The CDR3 loop reads CASSLVSRPDGYTF. The CDR3 DNA reads TGTGCCAGCAGCTTAGTCAGCCGGCCCGATGGCTACACCTTC.

The chain has TRBV3-1 (or the pseudogene TRBV3-2) and TRBJ2-1; D possibly matches TRBD1 or TRBD2 (6 bases each). Germline CDR1 LGHDT, CDR2 YNNKEL (reference sequence). Trimming removed 0 bases from V and 6 bases from J, with 12 bases in between. This CDR3 is 15 amino acids long. CDR3 nucleotides: TGTGCCAGCAGCCAAGATTTTTGGGGGGCCAATGAGCAGTTCTTC. As protein: CASSQDFWGANEQFF.

The chain carries TRBV28 and TRBJ2-3; 7 bases are shared with TRBD1. The CDR3 sequence is 16 residues long. Losses at the gene ends were 8 bases for V and 3 bases for J; bases not matched to a gene: 14. Germline assignment: CDR1 MDHEN and CDR2 SYDVKM. The CDR3 loop is CASHGTEMFGTDTQYF. The CDR3 coding sequence is TGTGCCAGCCACGGGACAGAGATGTTCGGGACAGATACGCAGTATTTT.

This chain joins TRBV7-9 and TRBJ1-4, with TRBD1 matching 7 bases. The CDR3 spans 15 residues. V was clipped by 5 bases and J by 2 bases; unmatched bases: 5. The V gene's germline CDR1 is SEHNR and CDR2 FQNEAQ (reference sequence). CDR3 in DNA: TGTGCCAGCAGCATGACAGGGAGGACTAATGAAAAACTGTTTTTT. Translated: CASSMTGRTNEKLFF.

The J gene is TRBJ2-6, the V gene TRBV4-2; no reliable D call. The germline V gene encodes CDR1 LGHNA and CDR2 YNFKEQ. V shed 1 base and J shed 1 base, with 11 bases lying between them. CDR3 size: 17 residues. CDR3 nucleotide sequence: TGTGCCAGCAGCCAAGTTCGCCCCGGGTCTGGGGCCAACGTCCTGACTTTC. Translation: CASSQVRPGSGANVLTF.

Here the CDR3 reads CASSATALPGDNEQFF. The CDR3 DNA sequence: TGTGCCAGCAGCGCCACAGCACTCCCCGGGGACAATGAGCAGTTCTTC. The V gene is TRBV9, the J gene TRBJ2-1; D perhaps matches TRBD2 (5 bases). V was clipped by 3 bases and J by 5 bases, with 18 bases between them. The CDR3 is 16 residues long. Germline V gene data show CDR1 as SGDLS and CDR2 as YYNGEE.

The V gene is TRBV14, the J gene TRBJ2-1; D is undetermined. Between the trimmed V and J ends, which lost 4 bases and 0 bases, there was a span of 13 bases. Germline-derived CDR1 and CDR2 are SGHDN and FVKESK. The CDR3 is 16 residues long. The CDR3 loop reads CASSRLRDGSYNEQFF. CDR3 nucleotides: TGTGCCAGCAGCCGACTTAGAGATGGCTCCTACAATGAGCAGTTCTTC.

This chain links TRBV11-3 with TRBJ2-1; D unresolved. The CDR3 has 16 residues. Looked up from germline, CDR1 is SGHNT and CDR2 is YENEEA. Trimming left V 0 bases short and J 0 bases short, with 9 bases between. The CDR3: CASSLDGRSSYNEQFF. Here the CDR3 DNA reads TGTGCCAGCAGCTTAGACGGCAGGAGCTCCTACAATGAGCAGTTCTTC.

The gene calls are TRBV2 and TRBJ1-5; 9 bases fit TRBD1. After removal of 7 bases from V and 2 bases from J, the junction contained 6 bases not matched to a gene. The CDR3 contains 15 residues. Germline V gives CDR1 SNHLY, CDR2 FYNNEI. The DNA for the CDR3 is TGTGCCAGCACTATGGACAGGGGTGGCAATCAGCCCCAGCATTTT. Protein sequence: CASTMDRGGNQPQHF.

The chain is built from TRBV25-1 and TRBJ2-5, with 11 bases identical to TRBD1. The CDR3 has 17 amino acids. Germline CDR1 reads MGHDK; CDR2 reads SYGVNS. The V and J ends lost 1 base and 5 bases, in that order; junction bases with no gene match: 9. This chain's CDR3 is CASSESLGQGGVETQYF. CDR3 DNA: TGTGCCAGCAGTGAATCCCTGGGACAGGGGGGTGTGGAGACCCAGTACTTC.

This rearrangement joins TRBV5-1 to TRBJ2-7; 8 positions agree with TRBD1. The CDR3 spans 13 residues. After removal of 4 bases from V and 3 bases from J, the junction contained 3 bases not matched to a gene. The germline V gene encodes CDR1 SGHRS and CDR2 YFSETQ. The chain's CDR3 is CASSPGQVYEQYF. The CDR3, as DNA: TGCGCCAGCAGCCCGGGACAGGTCTACGAGCAGTACTTC.